By frequency in the sample, the clone carrying this TCR beta chain is medium-sized. TCRdb re-analysed the RT-PCR reads in MiXCR, keeping a single row per CDR3 protein. The sample has 500,000 to 600,000 distinct CDR3 sequences; approximately 7.1% are singletons. This sample was taken from a study of response to subunit inactivated influenza vaccine. This CDR3 contains 14 residues. V lost 2 bases and J lost 5, with 13 bases in between. Sequencing used PBMCs from blood, obtained roughly 24 months after vaccination. The chain uses TRBV12-3 or TRBV12-4 and TRBJ2-7, with D possibly matching TRBD1 (6 bases). The source of this sequence is a man between 45 and 75 years old who received an inactivated influenza vaccine. In nucleotides, the CDR3 is TGTGCCAGCAGTTTATTCAGGGGCGACAACGAGCAGTACTTC. Its translation: CASSLFRGDNEQYF.